This T cell receptor (beta chain) was identified during a study of T-cell memory formation after mild COVID-19. Study summary: TCR clustering was largely donor specific.

MiXCR, run by TCRdb on the 5' RACE reads, gives a single entry per CDR3 protein. The sample shows roughly 560,000 distinct CDR3 sequences, approximately 20% of them seen only once. Notes on the study in general: Among contracting clones, CD4+ were mainly CM/EM and CD8+ enriched in EMRA. Cross-reactive memory appears to have joined, as suggested by some responding clones showing up in pre-infection memory.

V shed 4 bases and J shed 0 bases, with 22 bases lying between them. The CDR3 has 18 residues. Germline V CDR1 and CDR2: SQVTM, ANQGSEA. This clonotype has more than one count but fewer than ten. The antigen is not known. This receptor was taken from an adult woman who had mild COVID-19 (a few samples of this study predate the infection). Cell type and time point are not known. The sequenced sample consisted of PBMCs or a T cell subset sorted from them (not recorded which). The chain combines TRBV29-1 with TRBJ2-1; D may be TRBD1 (5 bases). CDR3 bases: TGCAGCGTTGGTGGCAGGTTAGGGGCCTGGAGCTCCTACAATGAGCAGTTCTTC. Residues: CSVGGRLGAWSSYNEQFF.